At least ten counts were recorded for the clone carrying this T cell receptor (beta chain). Time point described: patch test 2, 6 weeks after DPC sensitization. The sample's treatment: therapeutic diphenylcyclopropenone sensitization with weekly scalp DPC. The data stem from a study of human T cells and chemical hapten exposure. The overall study: Diphenylcyclopropenone, dosed weekly to the scalp, was given to patients throughout the approximately 25-week study.

The library labeled individual cDNA molecules by adding unique molecular identifiers to them. TCRdb reanalysed the RACE reads using MiXCR and keeps one entry per CDR3 protein. This repertoire shows a few hundred thousand distinct CDR3 sequences, over 6% found once; its top ten account for roughly 5.4%. Sequenced here: whole blood, sampled in connection with sensitization to the hapten diphenylcyclopropenone (DPC). This TCR was recovered from a woman aged 18-29 years with alopecia areata. Some clones in this sample may be carry-over from other donors' samples.

CDR3 region: CASRSGTVQSPLHF. The CDR3, as DNA: TGTGCCAGCAGGTCCGGGACAGTACAATCACCCCTCCACTTT. The V call is TRBV7-9, the J call TRBJ1-6; 7 bases map to TRBD1. The junction had 9 bases not matched to a gene; V was cut back by 6 bases and J by 10 bases. CDR1 and CDR2 from the germline V gene are SEHNR and FQNEAQ (reference sequence). This CDR3 comprises 14 residues.